This passage covers 25 T cell receptor beta chains from one sample sequenced in a study of spatial heterogeneity in lung cancer. Whole-study results and caveats: One measure, the expanded intratumoral alpha and beta TCR count, tracked tumor mutation counts.

TCRdb redid the calling of the 5' RACE reads with MiXCR, one entry per CDR3 protein. The sample records under 20,000 distinct CDR3 sequences, 5.7% being singletons. Antigens of these TCRs are unknown. Specified time point: sample taken at primary tumor resection. Sample: lung tumor tissue, taken at surgery. These receptors all stem from a female donor with early-stage non-small cell lung cancer.

At least ten counts were recorded for this clonotype. The rearrangement joins TRBV20-1 to TRBJ2-3, with D hard to call. Trimming shortened V by 6 bases and J by 0 bases, and 10 bases separated the two germline ends. The CDR3 runs 13 residues. CDR1 and CDR2 from the germline V gene are DFQATT and SNEGSKA (reference sequence). The CDR3 region has the DNA TGCAGTGCCGAAGGCAGAAGCACAGATACGCAGTATTTT. Protein sequence: CSAEGRSTDTQYF.

The chain employs TRBV11-2 and TRBJ1-1; 9 bases map to TRBD1. Germline values: CDR1 SGHAT, CDR2 FQNNGV. CDR3 size: 15 residues. J gave up 4 bases and V 9 bases, and 12 bases lay outside the gene matches. In DNA form, the CDR3 reads TGTGCCAGTTCGGGGCACAGGGGGCGAAGCACTGAAGCTTTCTTT. It specifies CASSGHRGRSTEAFF.

In its sample, this clonotype was seen a few times. V and J are TRBV29-1 and TRBJ2-2; 7 bases fit TRBD2. V was pared by 4 bases and J by 6 bases, with 14 bases of the junction left unmatched. CDR1 is SQVTM, CDR2 ANQGSEA, per germline. The CDR3 loop spans 16 amino acids. The CDR3 coding sequence is TGCAGCGTTGTTTTGCGGGAGAGCTGGGGCCCCGGGGAGCTGTTTTTT. Encoded protein: CSVVLRESWGPGELFF.

By sample share, this clonotype is medium-sized. The chain joins TRBV27 to TRBJ2-2; tentatively, D is TRBD2 (6 bases). The V end was cut by 3 bases, the J end by 6 bases, with 14 bases between. Germline values: CDR1 MNHEY, CDR2 SMNVEV (reference sequence). The CDR3 spans 15 residues. CDR3 nucleotides: TGTGCCAGCAGTTTGACAACGGGAGCGGCCGGGGAGCTGTTTTTT. This sequence encodes CASSLTTGAAGELFF.

This clonotype was found many times. The V gene is TRBV4-2, the J gene TRBJ2-3; TRBD2 matches at 8 bases. Unmatched junction bases numbered 11, after V lost 5 bases and J lost 4 bases. The CDR3 sequence is 16 residues long. The V gene's germline CDR1 is LGHNA and CDR2 YNFKEQ. CDR3 nucleotide sequence: TGTGCCAGCAGCACTCGGGCTAGCGGGCAGGCAGATACGCAGTATTTT. Translating gives CASSTRASGQADTQYF.

This clonotype was found many times. This rearrangement joins TRBV5-1 to TRBJ2-7, with 7 positions matching TRBD1. The trim removed 8 bases at V and 2 bases at J, leaving 16 bases unmatched. The CDR3 is 16 amino acids. Germline-derived CDR1 and CDR2 are SGHRS and YFSETQ. The DNA of the CDR3 is TGCGCCAGTATGAGAGAAGGGACAGAAAAAGCCTACGAGCAGTACTTC. It encodes CASMREGTEKAYEQYF.

With respect to this clonotype: A much larger clone differs from this one at a single base, so this may be a read error. V usage is TRBV11-2 and J usage is TRBJ2-2; 14 positions agree with TRBD2. Trimming took 7 bases from V and 6 from J; bases not matched to a gene: 16. The CDR3 has 19 residues. From germline, CDR1 is SGHAT and CDR2 FQNNGV. The CDR3 here is CASIRGLGLAGVQPGELFF. As DNA, the CDR3 is TGTGCCAGCATCCGTGGCCTGGGACTAGCGGGAGTCCAACCCGGGGAGCTGTTTTTT. Full variable domain (missing parts from reference TRBV11-2 and TRBJ2-2): EAGVAQSPRYKIIEKRQSVAFWCNPISGHATLYWYQQILGQGPKLLIQFQNNGVVDDSQLPKDRFSAERLKGVDSTLKIQPAKLEDSAVYLCASIRGLGLAGVQPGELFFGEGSRLTVL.

This clonotype was detected many times. The chain is built from TRBV29-1 and TRBJ1-1; D might be TRBD1 (6 bases). Germline-derived CDR1 and CDR2 are SQVTM and ANQGSEA. The CDR3 sequence is 13 residues long. Trimming shortened V by 5 bases and J by 0 bases, and 10 bases separated the two germline ends. This chain's CDR3 is CSVWGHMNTEAFF. The CDR3, as DNA: TGCAGCGTTTGGGGGCACATGAACACTGAAGCTTTCTTT.

This clonotype was observed many times. The V call is TRBV20-1, the J call TRBJ1-2; 9 bases match TRBD1. The CDR3 covers 14 residues. CDR1 is DFQATT and CDR2 is SNEGSKA in the germline V gene (reference sequence). Trimming removed 2 bases from V and 8 bases from J; junction bases left unmatched: 9. The chain's CDR3 is CSARPRDRVKGYTF. In DNA form, the CDR3 reads TGCAGTGCTAGACCCCGGGACAGGGTAAAAGGCTACACCTTC.

This clonotype has a count of ten or more. This chain links TRBV28 with TRBJ2-5; D is undetermined. CDR3 length: 13 residues. The ends were cut back, 1 base at V and 6 bases at J, with 9 bases in the middle. Germline V gives CDR1 MDHEN, CDR2 SYDVKM. The CDR3 DNA reads as TGTGCCAGCAGTTTATCAGGTTCTCAGACCCAGTACTTC. Translated, it gives CASSLSGSQTQYF.

V usage is TRBV24-1 and J usage is TRBJ2-2; possibly TRBD1 for D (5 bases). Trimming stripped 2 bases from V and 3 bases from J, with 9 bases between. From germline, CDR1 is KGHDR and CDR2 SFDVKD. The CDR3 covers 15 residues. Here the CDR3 DNA reads TGTGCCACCAGTGATTCGGACAAATACACCGGGGAGCTGTTTTTT. Amino acid sequence: CATSDSDKYTGELFF.

Within the sample, this clonotype is medium-sized (0.01 to 0.1%). The CDR3 DNA is TGTGCCACCAGTGATGGGGACTTCTTCTCCTACAATGAGCAGTTCTTC. This codes for CATSDGDFFSYNEQFF. The rearrangement links TRBV24-1 to TRBJ2-1; D may be TRBD2 (6 bases). V was shortened by 3 bases and J by 0 bases, with 11 bases between the two germline ends. The CDR3 totals 16 residues. Germline loops: CDR1 KGHDR, CDR2 SFDVKD.

This clonotype was counted many times. The J gene is TRBJ2-5, the V gene TRBV9, with D perhaps TRBD2 (5 bases). Between the trimmed V and J ends, which lost 4 bases and 5 bases, there was a span of 15 bases. The CDR3 loop spans 14 amino acids. Per germline, CDR1 SGDLS and CDR2 YYNGEE. This CDR3 is CASSPGFGGETQYF. The CDR3 DNA sequence: TGTGCCAGCAGCCCTGGGTTTGGCGGGGAGACCCAGTACTTC.

Ten or more counts support this clonotype. The chain employs TRBV18 and TRBJ1-1, with TRBD1 as a possible D gene (5 bases). Germline CDR1 KGHSH, CDR2 LQKENI. With 0 bases removed from V and 4 bases from J, the gap between germline ends came to 9 bases. The CDR3 contains 14 residues. The CDR3 here is CASSPPGGFTEAFF. CDR3 DNA: TGTGCCAGCTCACCACCGGGGGGATTCACTGAAGCTTTCTTT.

This clonotype came up many times. The J gene is TRBJ2-1, the V gene TRBV7-3; TRBD2 matches at 13 bases. This CDR3 comprises 15 residues. Germline CDR1 and CDR2: SGHTA and FQGTGA. J was trimmed by 8 bases and V by 5 bases; bases with no gene match: 6. The DNA for the CDR3 is TGTGCCAGCAGCCCTCAAGGACTAGCGGGAGATGAGCAGTTCTTC. It is translated as CASSPQGLAGDEQFF.

This clonotype has a count of ten or more. This chain links TRBV28 with TRBJ1-6, with a tentative D call TRBD1 (6 bases). Germline CDR1 is MDHEN and CDR2 is SYDVKM. Trimming cost V 10 bases and J 4 bases, with 11 bases left between them. This CDR3 has 13 amino acids. For the CDR3, the DNA is TGTGCCACCTTGGACAGATATAATTCACCCCTCCACTTT. Protein: CATLDRYNSPLHF.

This clonotype appeared many times. The V call is TRBV18, the J call TRBJ2-5, with TRBD2 matching 10 bases. V was pared by 2 bases and J by 2 bases, with 2 bases of the junction left unmatched. The germline gives CDR1 KGHSH, CDR2 LQKENI. CDR3 length equals 15 residues. DNA of the CDR3: TGTGCCAGCTCACCAGGACTAGCGGAACAAGAGACCCAGTACTTC. This encodes CASSPGLAEQETQYF.

This clonotype was recorded many times. V gene TRBV10-3 combines with J gene TRBJ2-3, with D perhaps given as TRBD1 or TRBD2 (6 bases each). Germline CDR1 is ENHRY and CDR2 is SYGVKD. This CDR3 is 15 amino acids long. The V end lost 8 bases, the J end lost 1 base, and 16 bases lay between the germline ends. CDR3 sequence: CAIATGGGGTDTQYF. In DNA, the CDR3 is TGTGCCATCGCTACCGGAGGGGGAGGCACAGATACGCAGTATTTT.

J is TRBJ2-2 and V is TRBV6-4; 7 bases are a match to TRBD2. V was clipped by 4 bases and J by 5 bases; unmatched bases: 4. Germline CDR1 reads MRHNA; CDR2 reads SNTAGT. The CDR3 runs 14 residues. The DNA for the CDR3 is TGTGCCAGCAGTGCCCAGGGAGGGACCGGGGAGCTGTTTTTT. It encodes CASSAQGGTGELFF.

This clonotype was counted at least ten times. V is TRBV20-1 and J is TRBJ2-7; no firm D call. Trimming took 3 bases from V and 2 from J, leaving 14 bases between them. CDR3 length: 14 amino acids. Germline loops: CDR1 DFQATT, CDR2 SNEGSKA (reference sequence). The CDR3 spells CSASSMNRAYEQYF. Written as DNA, the CDR3 is TGCAGTGCTAGTTCGATGAACCGGGCCTACGAGCAGTACTTC.

A remark on this clonotype: This may come from a read error, since a much larger clone is one base off. The chain carries TRBV7-9 and TRBJ1-1; D remains unclear. Germline-derived CDR1 and CDR2 are SEHNR and FQNEAQ (reference sequence). There are 13 residues in the CDR3. The CDR3 loop is CASSFSENIEAFF. CDR3 coding DNA: TGTGCCAGCAGCTTCTCAGAGAACATTGAAGCTTTCTTT.

This rearrangement joins TRBV7-9 to TRBJ2-7; 7 nucleotides match TRBD1. The CDR3 is 13 amino acids. Trimming cost V 6 bases and J 0 bases; bases outside gene matches: 2. Germline-derived CDR1 and CDR2 are SEHNR and FQNEAQ (reference sequence). CDR3: CASRRDSSYEQYF. CDR3 DNA: TGTGCCAGCAGACGGGACAGCTCCTACGAGCAGTACTTC. Full variable domain (remainder filled in from reference TRBV7-9 and TRBJ2-7): DTGVSQNPRHKITKRGQNVTFRCDPISEHNRLYWYRQTLGQGPEFLTYFQNEAQLEKSRLLSDRFSAERPKGSFSTLEIQRTEQGDSAMYLCASRRDSSYEQYFGPGTRLTVT.

This clonotype was picked up many times. The rearrangement joins TRBV5-1 to TRBJ2-1; 11 bases fit TRBD2. This CDR3 has 16 residues. CDR1 SGHRS and CDR2 YFSETQ come from the germline V gene. V trimming: 4 bases; J trimming: 5 bases; junction bases outside the gene matches: 8. The CDR3 DNA sequence: TGCGCCAGCAGCCCGGGGTCGGGACTAGCGGACAATGAGCAGTTCTTC. This codes for CASSPGSGLADNEQFF.

Ten or more counts support this clonotype. The chain is built from TRBV6-6 and TRBJ2-1; D remains unclear. The V end was cut by 3 bases, the J end by 0 bases, with 9 bases between. Germline V gene sequence: CDR1 MNHNY, CDR2 SVGAGI (reference sequence). The CDR3 consists of 15 residues. The CDR3 is CASSYTRGSYNEQFF. CDR3 nucleotide sequence: TGTGCCAGCAGTTATACTCGCGGCTCCTACAATGAGCAGTTCTTC.

This clonotype was seen ten or more times. The chain uses TRBV9 and TRBJ2-3; either TRBD1 or TRBD2 may fit D (6 bases each). Trimming took off 4 bases at V and 2 bases at J, with 20 bases between the two ends. Germline loops: CDR1 SGDLS, CDR2 YYNGEE. This CDR3 is 17 amino acids long. Written as DNA, the CDR3 is TGTGCCAGCAGCAGAGGAGTGGGGGCGGGACTCACAGATACGCAGTATTTT. Its translation is CASSRGVGAGLTDTQYF. The variable domain in full, completed from reference TRBV9 and TRBJ2-3, reads DSGVTQTPKHLITATGQRVTLRCSPRSGDLSVYWYQQSLDQGLQFLIQYYNGEERAKGNILERFSAQQFPDLHSELNLSSLELGDSALYFCASSRGVGAGLTDTQYFGPGTRLTVL.